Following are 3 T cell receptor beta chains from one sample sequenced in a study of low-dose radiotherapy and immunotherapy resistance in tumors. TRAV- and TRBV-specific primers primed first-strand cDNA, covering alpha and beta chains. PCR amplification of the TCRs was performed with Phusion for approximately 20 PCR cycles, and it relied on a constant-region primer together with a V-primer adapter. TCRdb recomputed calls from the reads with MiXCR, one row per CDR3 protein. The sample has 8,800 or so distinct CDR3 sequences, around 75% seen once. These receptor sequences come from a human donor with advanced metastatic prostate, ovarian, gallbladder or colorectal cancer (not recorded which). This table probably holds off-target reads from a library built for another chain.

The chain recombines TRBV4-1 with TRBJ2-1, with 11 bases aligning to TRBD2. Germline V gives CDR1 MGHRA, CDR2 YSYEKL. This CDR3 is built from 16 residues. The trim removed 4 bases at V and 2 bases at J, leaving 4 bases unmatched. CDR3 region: CASSLLAGATYNEQFF. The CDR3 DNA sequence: TGCGCCAGCAGCCTACTAGCGGGGGCTACCTACAATGAGCAGTTCTTC.

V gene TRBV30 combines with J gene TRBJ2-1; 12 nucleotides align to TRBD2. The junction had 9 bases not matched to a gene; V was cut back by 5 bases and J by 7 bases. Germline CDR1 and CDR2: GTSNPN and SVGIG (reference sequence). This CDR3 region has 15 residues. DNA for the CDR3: TGTGCCTGGGGGGGACTAGCGGGCCATCGAAATGAGCAGTTCTTC. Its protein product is CAWGGLAGHRNEQFF.

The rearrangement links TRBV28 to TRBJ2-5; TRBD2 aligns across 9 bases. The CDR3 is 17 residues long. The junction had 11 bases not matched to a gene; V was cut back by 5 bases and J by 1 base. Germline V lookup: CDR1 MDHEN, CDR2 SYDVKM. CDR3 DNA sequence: TGTGCCAGCAGTCAGCACCTTCTAGCGGGGTCCCAAGAGACCCAGTACTTC. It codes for CASSQHLLAGSQETQYF. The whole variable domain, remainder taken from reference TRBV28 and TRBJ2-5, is DVKVTQSSRYLVKRTGEKVFLECVQDMDHENMFWYRQDPGLGLRLIYFSYDVKMKEKGDIPEGYSVSREKKERFSLILESASTNQTSMYLCASSQHLLAGSQETQYFGPGTRLLVL.